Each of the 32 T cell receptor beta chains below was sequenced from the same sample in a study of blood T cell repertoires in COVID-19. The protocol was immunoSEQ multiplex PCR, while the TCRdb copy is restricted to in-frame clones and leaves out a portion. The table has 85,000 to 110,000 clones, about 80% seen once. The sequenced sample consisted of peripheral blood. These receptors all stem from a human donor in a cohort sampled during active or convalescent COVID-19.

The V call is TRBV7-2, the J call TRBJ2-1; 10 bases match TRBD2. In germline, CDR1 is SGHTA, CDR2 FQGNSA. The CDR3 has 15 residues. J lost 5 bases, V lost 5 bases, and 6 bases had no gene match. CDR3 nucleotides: TGTGCCAGCAGCATTGTAGCGGGGGGTCACAATGAGCAGTTCTTC. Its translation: CASSIVAGGHNEQFF. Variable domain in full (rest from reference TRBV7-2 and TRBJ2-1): GAGVSQSPSNKVTEKGKDVELRCDPISGHTALYWYRQSLGQGLEFLIYFQGNSAPDKSGLPSDRFSAERTGGSVSTLTIQRTQQEDSAVYLCASSIVAGGHNEQFFGPGTRLTVL.

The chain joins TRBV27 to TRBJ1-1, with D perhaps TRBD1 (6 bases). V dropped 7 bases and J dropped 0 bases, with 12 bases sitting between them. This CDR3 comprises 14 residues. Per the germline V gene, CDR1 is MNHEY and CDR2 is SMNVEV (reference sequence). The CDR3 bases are TGTGCCAGCATAGGGAACAGGGTGAACACTGAAGCTTTCTTT. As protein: CASIGNRVNTEAFF.

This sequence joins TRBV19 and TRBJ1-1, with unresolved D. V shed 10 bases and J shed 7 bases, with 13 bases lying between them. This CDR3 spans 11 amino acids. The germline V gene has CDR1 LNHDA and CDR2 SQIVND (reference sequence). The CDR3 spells CATPKRVEAFF. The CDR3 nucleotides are TGTGCCACCCCTAAGAGGGTTGAAGCTTTCTTT.

The CDR3 DNA reads as TGCGCCAGCAGCTCTTTGACAGGGGGAACAGATACGCAGTATTTT. It translates to CASSSLTGGTDTQYF. The chain joins TRBV5-1 to TRBJ2-3; 9 bases are a match to TRBD1. The CDR3 consists of 15 residues. V dropped 3 bases and J dropped 3; count of bases not matched to a gene: 5. Germline V CDR1 and CDR2: SGHRS, YFSETQ.

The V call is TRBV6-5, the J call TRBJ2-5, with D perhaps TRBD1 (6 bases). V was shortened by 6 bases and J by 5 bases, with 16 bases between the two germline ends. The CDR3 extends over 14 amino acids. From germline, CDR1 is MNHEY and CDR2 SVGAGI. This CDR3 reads CASRKDSPGETQYF. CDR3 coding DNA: TGTGCCAGCAGGAAGGACAGCCCGGGGGAGACCCAGTACTTC.

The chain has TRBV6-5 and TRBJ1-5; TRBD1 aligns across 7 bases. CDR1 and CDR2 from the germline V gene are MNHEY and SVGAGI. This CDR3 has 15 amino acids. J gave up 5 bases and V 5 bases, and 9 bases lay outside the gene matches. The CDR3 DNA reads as TGTGCCAGCAGTACCCGGACAGGCCTCTATCAGCCCCAGCATTTT. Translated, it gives CASSTRTGLYQPQHF.

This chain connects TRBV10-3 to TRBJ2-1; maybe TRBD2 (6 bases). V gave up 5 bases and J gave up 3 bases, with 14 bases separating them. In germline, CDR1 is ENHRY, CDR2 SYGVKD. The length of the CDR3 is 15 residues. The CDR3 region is CAISKGGENYNEQFF. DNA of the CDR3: TGTGCCATCAGTAAGGGCGGGGAGAACTACAATGAGCAGTTCTTC.

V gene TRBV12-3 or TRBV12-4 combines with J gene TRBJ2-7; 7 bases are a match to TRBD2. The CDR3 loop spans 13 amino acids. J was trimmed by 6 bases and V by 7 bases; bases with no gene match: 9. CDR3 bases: TGTGCCAGCACCCCGGGGGGTGGCAGCGAGCAGTACTTC. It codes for CASTPGGGSEQYF.

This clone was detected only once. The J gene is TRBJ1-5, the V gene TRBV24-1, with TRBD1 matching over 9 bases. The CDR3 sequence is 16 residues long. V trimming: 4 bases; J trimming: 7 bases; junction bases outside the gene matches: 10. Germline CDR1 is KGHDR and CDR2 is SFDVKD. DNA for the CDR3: TGTGCCACCAGTGAGGGGGGACAGGGAGATCAACAGCCCCAGCATTTT. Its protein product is CATSEGGQGDQQPQHF.

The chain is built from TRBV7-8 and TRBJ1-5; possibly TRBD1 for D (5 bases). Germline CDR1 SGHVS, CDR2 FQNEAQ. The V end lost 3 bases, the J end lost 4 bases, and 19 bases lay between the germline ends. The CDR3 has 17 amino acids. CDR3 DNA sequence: TGTGCCAGCAGCTTCGGATTGGGGCTCACCGAAAATCAGCCCCAGCATTTT. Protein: CASSFGLGLTENQPQHF.

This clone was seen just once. The CDR3 DNA sequence: TGTGCCAGCAGTTACGGGGGGACAGGGGGCGATTCACCCCTCCACTTT. This encodes CASSYGGTGGDSPLHF. The V call is TRBV6-5, the J call TRBJ1-6, with TRBD1 identical over 12 bases. V was clipped by 2 bases and J by 8 bases; unmatched bases: 4. Germline V CDR1 and CDR2: MNHEY, SVGAGI. The CDR3 sequence is 16 residues long.

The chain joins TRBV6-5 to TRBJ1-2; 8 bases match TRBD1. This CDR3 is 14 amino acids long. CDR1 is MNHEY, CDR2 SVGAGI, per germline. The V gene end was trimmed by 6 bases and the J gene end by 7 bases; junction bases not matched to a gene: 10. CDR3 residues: CASSLLQGAAGYTF. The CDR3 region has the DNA TGTGCCAGCAGCTTGCTTCAGGGGGCCGCTGGCTACACCTTC.

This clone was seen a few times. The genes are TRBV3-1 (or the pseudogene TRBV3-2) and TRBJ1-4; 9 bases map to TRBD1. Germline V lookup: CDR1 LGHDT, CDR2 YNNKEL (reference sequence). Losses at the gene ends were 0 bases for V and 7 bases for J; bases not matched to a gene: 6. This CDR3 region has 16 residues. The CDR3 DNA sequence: TGTGCCAGCAGCCAAGATTTCGCGACAGGGGGTGAAAAACTGTTTTTT. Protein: CASSQDFATGGEKLFF.

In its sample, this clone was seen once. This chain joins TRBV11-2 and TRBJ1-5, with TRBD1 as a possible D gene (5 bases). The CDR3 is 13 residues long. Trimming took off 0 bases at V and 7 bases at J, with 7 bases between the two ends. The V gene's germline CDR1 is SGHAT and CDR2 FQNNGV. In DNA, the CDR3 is TGTGCCAGCAGCTTAGATCGGGGGCAGCCCCAGCATTTT. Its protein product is CASSLDRGQPQHF.

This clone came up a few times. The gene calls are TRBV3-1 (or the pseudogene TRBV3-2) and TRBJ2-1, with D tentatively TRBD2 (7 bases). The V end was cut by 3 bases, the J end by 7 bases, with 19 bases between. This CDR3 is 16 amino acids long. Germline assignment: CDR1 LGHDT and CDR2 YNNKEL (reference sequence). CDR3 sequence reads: CASSHQRGGYMNEQFF. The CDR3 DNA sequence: TGTGCCAGCAGCCACCAGAGGGGGGGATATATGAATGAGCAGTTCTTC.

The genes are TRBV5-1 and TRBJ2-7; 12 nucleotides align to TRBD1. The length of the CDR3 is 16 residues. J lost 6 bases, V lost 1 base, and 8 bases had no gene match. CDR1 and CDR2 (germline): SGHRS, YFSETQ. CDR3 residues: CASSLMSGTGGTEQYF. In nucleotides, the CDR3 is TGCGCCAGCAGCTTGATGAGCGGGACAGGGGGCACCGAGCAGTACTTC.

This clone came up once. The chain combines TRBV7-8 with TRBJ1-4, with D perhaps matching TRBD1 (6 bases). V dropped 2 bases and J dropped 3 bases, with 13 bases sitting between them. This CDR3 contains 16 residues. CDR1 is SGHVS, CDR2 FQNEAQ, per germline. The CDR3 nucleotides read TGTGCCAGCAGCTTACTTCGGGACACTTCTAATGAAAAACTGTTTTTT. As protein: CASSLLRDTSNEKLFF.

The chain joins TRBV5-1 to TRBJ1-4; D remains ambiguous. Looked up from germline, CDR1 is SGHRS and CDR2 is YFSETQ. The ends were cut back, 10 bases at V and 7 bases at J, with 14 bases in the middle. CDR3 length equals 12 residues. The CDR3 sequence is CASSARGEKLFF. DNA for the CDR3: TGCGCCTCCAGCGCTCGGGGTGAAAAACTGTTTTTT.

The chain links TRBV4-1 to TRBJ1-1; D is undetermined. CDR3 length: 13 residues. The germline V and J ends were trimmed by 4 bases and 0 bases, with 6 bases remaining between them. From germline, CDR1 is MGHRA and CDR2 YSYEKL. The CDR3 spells CASSRTVNTEAFF. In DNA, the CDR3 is TGCGCCAGCAGCCGTACAGTGAACACTGAAGCTTTCTTT.

CDR3 residues: CASSQISTGFYEQYF. The DNA of the CDR3 is TGTGCCAGCAGCCAAATTTCGACAGGGTTTTACGAGCAGTACTTC. The chain links TRBV3-1 (or the pseudogene TRBV3-2) to TRBJ2-7; 7 bases match TRBD1. The CDR3 is made up of 15 amino acids. V dropped 2 bases and J dropped 4; count of bases not matched to a gene: 8. The germline CDR1 and CDR2 sequences are LGHDT and YNNKEL (reference sequence).

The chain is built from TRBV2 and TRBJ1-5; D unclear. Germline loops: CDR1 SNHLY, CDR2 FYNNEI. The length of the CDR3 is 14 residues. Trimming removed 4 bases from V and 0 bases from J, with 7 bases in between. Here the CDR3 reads CASSAEGSNQPQHF. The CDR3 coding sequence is TGTGCCAGCAGTGCTGAGGGTAGCAATCAGCCCCAGCATTTT.

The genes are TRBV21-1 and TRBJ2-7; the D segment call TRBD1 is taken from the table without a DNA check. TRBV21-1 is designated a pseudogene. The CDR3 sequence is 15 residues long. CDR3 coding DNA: TGTGCCAGCAGCAATGAACAGGGGGCGGCCTACGAGCAGTACTTC. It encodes CASSNEQGAAYEQYF.

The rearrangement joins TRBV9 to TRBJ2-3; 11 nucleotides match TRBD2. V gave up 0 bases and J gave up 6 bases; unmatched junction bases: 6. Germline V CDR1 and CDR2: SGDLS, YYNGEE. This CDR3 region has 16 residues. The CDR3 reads CASSVGSGGAYDTQYF. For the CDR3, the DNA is TGTGCCAGCAGCGTAGGTAGCGGGGGGGCGTATGATACGCAGTATTTT.

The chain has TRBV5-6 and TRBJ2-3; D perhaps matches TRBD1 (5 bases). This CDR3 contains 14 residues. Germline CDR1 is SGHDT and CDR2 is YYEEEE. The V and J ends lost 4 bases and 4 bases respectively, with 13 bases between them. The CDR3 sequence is CASSVQGRADTQYF. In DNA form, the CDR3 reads TGTGCCAGCAGCGTGCAGGGTCGCGCAGATACGCAGTATTTT.

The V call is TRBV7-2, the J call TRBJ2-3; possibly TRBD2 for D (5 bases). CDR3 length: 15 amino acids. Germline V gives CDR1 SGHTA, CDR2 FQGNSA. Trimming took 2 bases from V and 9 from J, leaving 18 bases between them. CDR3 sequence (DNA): TGTGCCAGCAGCTTAACAGCGGAGTCACCTGGAACGCAGTATTTT. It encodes CASSLTAESPGTQYF.

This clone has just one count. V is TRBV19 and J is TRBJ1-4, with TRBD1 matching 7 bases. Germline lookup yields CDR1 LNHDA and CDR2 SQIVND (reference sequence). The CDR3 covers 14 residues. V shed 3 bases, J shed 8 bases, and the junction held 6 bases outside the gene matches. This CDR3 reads CASSIRRGWEKLFF. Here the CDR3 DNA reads TGTGCCAGTAGTATCCGCAGGGGGTGGGAAAAACTGTTTTTT.

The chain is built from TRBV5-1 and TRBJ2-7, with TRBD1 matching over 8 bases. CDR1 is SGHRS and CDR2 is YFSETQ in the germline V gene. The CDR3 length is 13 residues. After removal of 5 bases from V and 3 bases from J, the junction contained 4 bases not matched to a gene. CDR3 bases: TGCGCCAGCAGTATTACAGGGGGCTACGAGCAGTACTTC. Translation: CASSITGGYEQYF.

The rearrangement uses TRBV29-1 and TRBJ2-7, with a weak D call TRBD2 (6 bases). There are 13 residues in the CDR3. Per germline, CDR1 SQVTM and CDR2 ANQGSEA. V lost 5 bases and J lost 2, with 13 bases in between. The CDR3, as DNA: TGCAGCGTTTCGGAGGCGGGGACCTACGAGCAGTACTTC. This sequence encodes CSVSEAGTYEQYF.

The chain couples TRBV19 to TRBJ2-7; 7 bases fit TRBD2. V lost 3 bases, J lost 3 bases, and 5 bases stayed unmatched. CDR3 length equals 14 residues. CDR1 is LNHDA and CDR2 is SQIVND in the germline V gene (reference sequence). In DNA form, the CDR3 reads TGTGCCAGTAGTATGAGCGGGGAGCACTACGAGCAGTACTTC. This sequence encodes CASSMSGEHYEQYF. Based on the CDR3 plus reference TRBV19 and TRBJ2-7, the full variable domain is DGGITQSPKYLFRKEGQNVTLSCEQNLNHDAMYWYRQDPGQGLRLIYYSQIVNDFQKGDIAEGYSVSREKKESFPLTVTSAQKNPTAFYLCASSMSGEHYEQYFGPGTRLTVT.

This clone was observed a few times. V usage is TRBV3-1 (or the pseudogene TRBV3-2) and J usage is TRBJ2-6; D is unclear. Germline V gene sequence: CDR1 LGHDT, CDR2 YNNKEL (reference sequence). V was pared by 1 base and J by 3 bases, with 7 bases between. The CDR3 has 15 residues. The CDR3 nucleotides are TGTGCCAGCAGCCAAGGCGGTAGTGGGGCCAACGTCCTGACTTTC. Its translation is CASSQGGSGANVLTF.

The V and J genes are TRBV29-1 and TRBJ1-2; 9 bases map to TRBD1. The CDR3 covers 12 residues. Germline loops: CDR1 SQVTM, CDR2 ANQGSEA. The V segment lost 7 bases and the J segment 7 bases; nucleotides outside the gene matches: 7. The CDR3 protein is CSDSQGAGGYTF. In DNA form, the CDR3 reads TGCAGCGACTCACAGGGGGCAGGTGGCTACACCTTC.

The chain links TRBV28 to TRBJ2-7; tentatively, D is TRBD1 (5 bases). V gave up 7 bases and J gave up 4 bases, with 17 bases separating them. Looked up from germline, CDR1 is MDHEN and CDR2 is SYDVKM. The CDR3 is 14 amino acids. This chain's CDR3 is CASTNKGLLYEQYF. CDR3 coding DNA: TGTGCCAGCACCAATAAGGGGCTCCTATACGAGCAGTACTTC.